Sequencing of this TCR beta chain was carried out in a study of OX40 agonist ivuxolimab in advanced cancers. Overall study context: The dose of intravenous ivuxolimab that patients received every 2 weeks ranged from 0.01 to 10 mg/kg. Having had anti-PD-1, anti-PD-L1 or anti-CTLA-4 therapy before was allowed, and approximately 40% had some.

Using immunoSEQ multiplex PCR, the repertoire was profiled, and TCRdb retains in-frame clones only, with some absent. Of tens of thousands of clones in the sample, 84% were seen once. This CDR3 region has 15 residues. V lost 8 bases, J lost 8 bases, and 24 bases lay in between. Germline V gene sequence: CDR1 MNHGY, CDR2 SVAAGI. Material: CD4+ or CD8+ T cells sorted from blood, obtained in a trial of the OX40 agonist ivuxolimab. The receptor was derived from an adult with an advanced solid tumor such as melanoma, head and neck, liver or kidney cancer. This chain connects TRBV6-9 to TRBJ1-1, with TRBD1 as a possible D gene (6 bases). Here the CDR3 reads CASSTWRGRGAEAFF. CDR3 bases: TGTGCCAGCTCAACCTGGAGGGGGAGGGGTGCGGAAGCTTTCTTT.